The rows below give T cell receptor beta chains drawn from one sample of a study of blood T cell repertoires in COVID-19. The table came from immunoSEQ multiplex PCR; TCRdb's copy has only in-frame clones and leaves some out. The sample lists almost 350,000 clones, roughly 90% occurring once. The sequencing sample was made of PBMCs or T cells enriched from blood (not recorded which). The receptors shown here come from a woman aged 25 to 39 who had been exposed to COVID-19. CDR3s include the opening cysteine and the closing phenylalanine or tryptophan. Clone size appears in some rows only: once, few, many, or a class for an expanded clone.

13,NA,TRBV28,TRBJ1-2,CASSITDNYGYTF
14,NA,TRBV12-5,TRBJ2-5,CASGFGLKGETQYF
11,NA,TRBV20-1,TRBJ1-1,CSARVQAGAFF
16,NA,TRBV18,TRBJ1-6,CASSPLTGGADSPLHF
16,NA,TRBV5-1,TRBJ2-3,CASSNLAGGPGDTQYF
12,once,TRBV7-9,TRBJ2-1,CASSSRYNEQFF
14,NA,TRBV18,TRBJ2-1,CASSPPAQGGEQFF
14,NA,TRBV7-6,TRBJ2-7,CASSLGLAGLEQYF
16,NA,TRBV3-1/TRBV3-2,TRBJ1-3,CASSQTGKLSGNTIYF
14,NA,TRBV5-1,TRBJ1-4,CASSLLGRDEKLFF
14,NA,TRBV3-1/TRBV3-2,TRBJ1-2,CASSQAGQLRSYTF
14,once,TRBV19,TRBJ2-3,CASRLAQNTDTQYF
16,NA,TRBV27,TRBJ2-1,CASTISGDLFYNEQFF
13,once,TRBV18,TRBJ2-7,CASSPPDSYEQYF
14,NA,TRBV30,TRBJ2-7,CAWSVIAGAYEQYF
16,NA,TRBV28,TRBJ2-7,CASSSLGQGGRSEQYF
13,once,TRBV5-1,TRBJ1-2,CASSFRQADGYTF
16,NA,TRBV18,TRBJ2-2,CASSQTRVLNTGELFF
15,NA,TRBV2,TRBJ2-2,CASSGDRGPDGELFF
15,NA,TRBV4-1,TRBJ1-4,CASSQGSGEGEKLFF
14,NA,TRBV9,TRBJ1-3,CASSDSSSGNTIYF
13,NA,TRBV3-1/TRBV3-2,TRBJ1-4,CASGEGSNEKLFF
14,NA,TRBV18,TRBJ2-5,CASSRRLGQETQYF
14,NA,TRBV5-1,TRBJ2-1,CASSLAAEYNEQFF
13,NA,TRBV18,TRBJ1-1,CASSTQGAAEAFF
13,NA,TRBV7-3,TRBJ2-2,CASSLILSGELFF
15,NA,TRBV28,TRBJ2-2,CASSVPVQGVGELFF
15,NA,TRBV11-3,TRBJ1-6,CASSSRQGRNSPLHF
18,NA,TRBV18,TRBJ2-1,CASSPNPPLAGVDNEQFF
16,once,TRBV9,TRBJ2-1,CASSPHPQGTLEEQFF
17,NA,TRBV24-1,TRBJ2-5,CATSDLRGQGAGETQYF
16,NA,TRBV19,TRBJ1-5,CASSINVGGGNQPQHF
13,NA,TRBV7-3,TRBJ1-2,CASSSSDRSGYTF
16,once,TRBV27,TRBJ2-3,CASSLWASVSTDTQYF
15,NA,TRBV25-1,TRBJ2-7,CASSEYGGRGHEQYF
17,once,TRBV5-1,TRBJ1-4,CASSLTGGLGTNEKLFF
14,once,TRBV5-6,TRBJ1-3,CASSQVDRVDTIYF
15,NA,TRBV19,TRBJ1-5,CASSIGGVPSQPQHF
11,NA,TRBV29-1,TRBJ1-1,CSVVGAAEAFF
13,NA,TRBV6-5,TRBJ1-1,CASRKTENTEAFF
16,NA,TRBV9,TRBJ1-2,CASSPVGSLYNYGYTF
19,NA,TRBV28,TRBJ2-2,CASIPTWGLSGSMAGELFF
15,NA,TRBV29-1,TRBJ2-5,CSVGGVAGGEETQYF
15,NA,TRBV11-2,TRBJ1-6,CASSDQRGNNSPLHF
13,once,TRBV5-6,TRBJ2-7,CASSPRALHEQYF
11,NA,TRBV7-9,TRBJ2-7,CASSPLSEQYF
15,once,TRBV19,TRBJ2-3,CASSIIAASTDTQYF
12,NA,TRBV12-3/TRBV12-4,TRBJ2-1,CASSPRSPEQFF
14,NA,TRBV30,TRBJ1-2,CAWSVRRDRVGYTF
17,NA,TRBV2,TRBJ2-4,CASSGGTSGRALNIQYF
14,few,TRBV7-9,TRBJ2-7,CASSLAGGSYEQYF
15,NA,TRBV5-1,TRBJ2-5,CASSSLEPRAETQYF
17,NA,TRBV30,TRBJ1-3,CAWSVGRTGLSGNTIYF